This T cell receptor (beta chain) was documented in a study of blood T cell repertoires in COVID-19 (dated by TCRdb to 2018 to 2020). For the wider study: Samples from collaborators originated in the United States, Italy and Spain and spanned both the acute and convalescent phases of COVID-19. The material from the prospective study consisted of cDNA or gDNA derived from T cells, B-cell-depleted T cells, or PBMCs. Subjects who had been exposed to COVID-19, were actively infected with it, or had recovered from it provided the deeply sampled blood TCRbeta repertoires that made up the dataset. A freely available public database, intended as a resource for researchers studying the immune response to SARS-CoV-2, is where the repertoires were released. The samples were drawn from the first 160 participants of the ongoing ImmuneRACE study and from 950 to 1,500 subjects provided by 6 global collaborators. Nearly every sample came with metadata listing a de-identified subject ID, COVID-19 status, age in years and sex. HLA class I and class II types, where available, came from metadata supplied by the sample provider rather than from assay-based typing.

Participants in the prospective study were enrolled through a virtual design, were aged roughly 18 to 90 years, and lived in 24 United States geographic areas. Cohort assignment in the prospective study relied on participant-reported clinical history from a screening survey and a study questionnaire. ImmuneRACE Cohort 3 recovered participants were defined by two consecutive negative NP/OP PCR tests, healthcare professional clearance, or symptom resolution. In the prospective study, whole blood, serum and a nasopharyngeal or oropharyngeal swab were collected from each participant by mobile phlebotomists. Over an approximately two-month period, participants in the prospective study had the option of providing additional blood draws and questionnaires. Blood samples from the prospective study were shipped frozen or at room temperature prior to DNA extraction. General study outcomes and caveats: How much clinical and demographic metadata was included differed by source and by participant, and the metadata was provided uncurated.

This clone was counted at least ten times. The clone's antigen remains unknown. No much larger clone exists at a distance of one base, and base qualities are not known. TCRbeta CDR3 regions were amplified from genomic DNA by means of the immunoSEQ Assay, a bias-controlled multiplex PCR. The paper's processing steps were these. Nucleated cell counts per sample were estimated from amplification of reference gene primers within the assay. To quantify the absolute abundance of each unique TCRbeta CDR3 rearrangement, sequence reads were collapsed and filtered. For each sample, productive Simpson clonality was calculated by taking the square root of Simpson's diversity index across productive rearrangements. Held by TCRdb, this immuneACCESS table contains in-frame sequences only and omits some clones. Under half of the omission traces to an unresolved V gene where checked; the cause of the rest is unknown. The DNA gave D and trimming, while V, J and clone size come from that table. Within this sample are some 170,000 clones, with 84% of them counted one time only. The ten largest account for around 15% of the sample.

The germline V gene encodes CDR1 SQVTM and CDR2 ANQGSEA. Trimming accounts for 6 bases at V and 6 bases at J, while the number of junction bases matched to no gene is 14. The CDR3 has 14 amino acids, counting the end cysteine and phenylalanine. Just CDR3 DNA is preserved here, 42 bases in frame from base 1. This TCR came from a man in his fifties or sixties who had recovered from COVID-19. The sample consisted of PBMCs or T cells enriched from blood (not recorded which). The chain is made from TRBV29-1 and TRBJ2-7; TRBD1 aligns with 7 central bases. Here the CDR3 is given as CSVGQSGPGGEQYF. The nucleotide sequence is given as TGCAGCGTGGGACAGTCTGGGCCCGGAGGCGAGCAGTACTTC.